Each of the 4 T cell receptor beta chains below was sequenced from the same sample in a study of blood T cell repertoires in COVID-19. Clones were read by immunoSEQ multiplex PCR, and TCRdb kept only the in-frame ones, dropping some. The profile shows 150,000 to 200,000 clones, about 80% of them singletons. Material for sequencing was peripheral blood. The receptor source for this set is a human donor with acute or convalescent COVID-19. The donor label of this sample is uncertain.

This chain uses TRBV27 with TRBJ1-2, with no clear D. The CDR3 length is 13 residues. Germline values: CDR1 MNHEY, CDR2 SMNVEV (reference sequence). V lost 6 bases and J lost 2, with 10 bases in between. The CDR3, as DNA: TGTGCCAGCAGCCTACAGCAGAACTATGGCTACACCTTC. It is translated as CASSLQQNYGYTF.

The chain's CDR3 is CASSNPLERGAGNEQFF. CDR3 sequence (DNA): TGTGCCAGCAGCAACCCCCTCGAGCGGGGGGCCGGCAATGAGCAGTTCTTC. The genes are TRBV11-3 and TRBJ2-1, with 9 positions matching TRBD2. Trimming removed 5 bases from V and 6 bases from J; junction bases left unmatched: 14. The germline gives CDR1 SGHNT, CDR2 YENEEA. The CDR3 length is 17 residues.

This clone was seen a few times. This sequence joins TRBV18 and TRBJ1-5, with TRBD1 identical over 10 bases. With V trimmed by 3 bases and J by 7 bases, 3 bases remained unmatched. The CDR3 loop spans 14 amino acids. Per the germline V gene, CDR1 is KGHSH and CDR2 is LQKENI. CDR3 DNA: TGTGCCAGCTCACCGGACAGGGGGGACCAGCCCCAGCATTTT. Translating gives CASSPDRGDQPQHF.

The chain employs TRBV30 and TRBJ1-3; D gene unclear. The CDR3 is 14 amino acids. CDR1 GTSNPN and CDR2 SVGIG come from the germline V gene (reference sequence). The ends were cut back, 1 base at V and 0 bases at J, with 7 bases in the middle. The DNA for the CDR3 is TGTGCCTGGAGTGCCGGTCTCTCTGGAAACACCATATATTTT. Its translation is CAWSAGLSGNTIYF.